Listed here are 10 T cell receptor beta chains from one sample, sequenced in a study of cytomegalovirus exposure and HLA in healthy donors. The PCR made use of 60 Vbeta and 13 Jbeta primers. Clones were sequenced by immunoSEQ multiplex PCR, and TCRdb holds only the in-frame ones, with some missing. The repertoire has fewer than 200,000 clones, approximately 82% of them found once; the top ten carry 2% to 2.5%. Input material: PBMCs. The receptors derive from a woman aged 30 to 39 in good health and CMV-seronegative.

This chain connects TRBV5-1 to TRBJ2-3; TRBD2 aligns across 10 bases. Germline V gene data show CDR1 as SGHRS and CDR2 as YFSETQ. After removal of 7 bases from V and 2 bases from J, the junction contained 4 bases not matched to a gene. The CDR3 loop spans 14 amino acids. The CDR3 spells CASGLAAPTDTQYF. CDR3 nucleotide sequence: TGCGCCAGCGGACTAGCGGCCCCCACAGATACGCAGTATTTT.

The chain links TRBV5-1 to TRBJ2-4; possibly TRBD1 for D (5 bases). Germline V CDR1 and CDR2: SGHRS, YFSETQ. There are 14 residues in the CDR3. V gave up 4 bases and J gave up 2 bases, with 10 bases separating them. The CDR3 region has the DNA TGCGCCAGCAGCCCACAGGCTACCAAAAACATTCAGTACTTC. Protein: CASSPQATKNIQYF. Full variable domain (missing parts from reference TRBV5-1 and TRBJ2-4): KAGVTQTPRYLIKTRGQQVTLSCSPISGHRSVSWYQQTPGQGLQFLFEYFSETQRNKGNFPGRFSGRQFSNSRSEMNVSTLELGDSALYLCASSPQATKNIQYFGAGTRLSVL.

This clone was seen a single time. The rearrangement links TRBV7-2 to TRBJ1-1; 7 bases align to TRBD1. Unmatched junction bases numbered 12, after V lost 5 bases and J lost 0 bases. Germline CDR1 reads SGHTA; CDR2 reads FQGNSA. This CDR3 is built from 17 residues. Here the CDR3 reads CASSKRPQGGMNTEAFF. The CDR3 nucleotides read TGTGCCAGCAGCAAGAGGCCCCAGGGGGGTATGAACACTGAAGCTTTCTTT.

The chain couples TRBV25-1 to TRBJ2-1, with D perhaps TRBD1 (5 bases). Germline-derived CDR1 and CDR2 are MGHDK and SYGVNS. CDR3 length: 16 residues. The V and J ends lost 1 base and 2 bases respectively, with 12 bases between them. CDR3 protein: CASSESLSDTYNEQFF. CDR3 bases: TGTGCCAGCAGTGAATCGTTGTCGGACACCTACAATGAGCAGTTCTTC.

This clone was seen a single time. The CDR3 protein is CASRATGGGYGYTF. In DNA, the CDR3 is TGTGCCAGCAGGGCCACAGGGGGCGGCTATGGCTACACCTTC. The chain recombines TRBV28 with TRBJ1-2; 9 bases fit TRBD1. Looked up from germline, CDR1 is MDHEN and CDR2 is SYDVKM. With V trimmed by 6 bases and J by 4 bases, 6 bases remained unmatched. The CDR3 spans 14 residues.

The genes are TRBV7-2 and TRBJ2-5; 9 bases map to TRBD2. V lost 3 bases to trimming and J lost 5 bases; unmatched junction nucleotides: 4. Germline CDR1 is SGHTA and CDR2 is FQGNSA. The CDR3 has 14 residues. CDR3 sequence reads: CASSLRGGRETQYF. CDR3 sequence (DNA): TGTGCCAGCAGCTTGCGGGGGGGCCGGGAGACCCAGTACTTC.

The rearrangement uses TRBV6-1 and TRBJ2-7; D is ambiguous. Germline lookup yields CDR1 MNHNS and CDR2 SASEGT. The CDR3 runs to 14 residues. V was trimmed by 7 bases and J by 1 base, leaving 14 bases between them. Here the CDR3 DNA reads TGTGCCAGCACCCCGAGAGGTCCATCCTACGAGCAGTACTTC. Translating it yields CASTPRGPSYEQYF.

This clone was observed a single time. V gene TRBV21-1 combines with J gene TRBJ1-5; the table's TRBD1 call for D was not verified on the DNA. TRBV21-1 is a pseudogene segment. The CDR3 is made up of 16 amino acids. The CDR3 region has the DNA TGTGCCACGGACAGTGGGATTGGGTATAGCAATCAGCCCCAGCATTTT. Translated, it gives CATDSGIGYSNQPQHF.

This rearrangement joins TRBV30 to TRBJ1-1, with 8 bases lining up with TRBD1. Trimming took 1 base from V and 7 from J; bases not matched to a gene: 8. The germline gives CDR1 GTSNPN, CDR2 SVGIG (reference sequence). The CDR3 loop spans 14 amino acids. The CDR3 DNA is TGTGCCTGGAGTGACCCAGGGGGCGCGGATGAAGCTTTCTTT. Its protein is CAWSDPGGADEAFF.

V and J are TRBV7-6 and TRBJ2-5; 9 positions agree with TRBD1. TRBJ2-7 matches the DNA end more closely, so the J call is doubtful. The CDR3 is 15 residues long. Germline lookup yields CDR1 SGHVS and CDR2 FNYEAQ. The CDR3 spells CASSPNGQGTYEQYF. CDR3 in DNA: TGTGCCAGCAGCCCCAACGGACAGGGGACCTACGAGCAGTACTTC.